The source of this TCR beta chain is a study of OX40 agonist ivuxolimab in advanced cancers. Whole-study context: Having had anti-PD-1, anti-PD-L1 or anti-CTLA-4 therapy before was allowed, and over 35% had some.

There are a few counts of this clone. With 1 base clipped from V and 11 bases from J, the junction kept 13 bases outside the gene matches. The CDR3 is 16 residues long. Germline V CDR1 and CDR2: SGHRS, YFSETQ. Using immunoSEQ multiplex PCR, the repertoire was profiled, and TCRdb retains in-frame clones only, with some absent. The sample has roughly 72,000 clones, 85% to 90% seen once; the top ten hold 9.5% to 12%. This clonotype was sampled from an adult with an advanced solid tumor such as melanoma, head and neck, liver or kidney cancer. The specimen comprised CD4+ or CD8+ T cells sorted from blood, sampled in a trial of the OX40 agonist ivuxolimab. The chain uses TRBV5-1 and TRBJ2-3, with 10 nucleotides matching TRBD2. The CDR3 DNA follows: TGCGCCAGCAGCTTGATTGCACTAGCGGGGAGTAGGGGGCAGTATTTT. Its translation is CASSLIALAGSRGQYF.